This T cell receptor (beta chain) was retrieved from a study of regulatory T cells in long-lasting Graves disease. This clonotype was counted ten times or more. Its antigen is unknown. Construction of the TCR beta libraries employed iRepertoire HTBI primers in conjunction with Arm-PCR of CDR3 regions. TCRdb re-called the multiplex PCR reads through MiXCR, storing one row per CDR3 protein. In the table there are roughly 560,000 distinct CDR3 sequences, around 12% of which are singletons. The V end was cut by 6 bases, the J end by 3 bases, with 11 bases between. The CDR3 has 13 residues. Whole-study findings and limits: With a small sample size, accuracy may have been reduced.

Documented time point: newly diagnosed GD, antithyroid drugs for less than 3 months. PBMC RNA was the source of the TCR library. This same sample was also taken into another study, of T cells in Graves' hyperthyroidism and ophthalmopathy. That work contributes: Patients aged 18 to 65 with hyperthyroidism were newly diagnosed, with duration under 2 months. Primed by the HTBI set, a first-round RT-PCR was run on the TCR CDR3.

Sequences were derived from peripheral blood mononuclear cells (PBMCs), sampled at new diagnosis, from a patient treated with antithyroid drugs. This TCR was recovered from a woman aged 30 to 39 with Graves disease. This chain uses TRBV12-3 or TRBV12-4 with TRBJ1-2; TRBD1 is a possible D gene (5 bases). As DNA, the CDR3 is TGTGCCAGCAGCCCAGGGCTTTACTATGGCTACACCTTC. It encodes CASSPGLYYGYTF.